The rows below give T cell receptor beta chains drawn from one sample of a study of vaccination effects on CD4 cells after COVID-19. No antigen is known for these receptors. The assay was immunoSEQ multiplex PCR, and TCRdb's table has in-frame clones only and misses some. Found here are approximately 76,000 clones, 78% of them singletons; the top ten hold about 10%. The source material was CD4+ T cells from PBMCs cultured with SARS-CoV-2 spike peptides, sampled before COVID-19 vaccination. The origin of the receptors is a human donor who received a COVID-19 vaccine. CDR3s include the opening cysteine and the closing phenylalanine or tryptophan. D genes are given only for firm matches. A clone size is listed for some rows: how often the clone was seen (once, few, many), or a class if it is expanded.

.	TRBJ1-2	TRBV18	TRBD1	TGTGCCAGCCAAGAAACCCGGGACAGCGGTAACTACACCTTC	CASQETRDSGNYTF
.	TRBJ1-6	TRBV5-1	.	TGCGCCAGCAGCTTAGAAAGGGTCAATTCACCCCTCCACTTT	CASSLERVNSPLHF
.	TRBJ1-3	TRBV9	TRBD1	TGTGCCAGCAGCGCGGATCAACCGGGACAGACCTCTGGAAACACCATATATTTT	CASSADQPGQTSGNTIYF
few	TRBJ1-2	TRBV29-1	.	TGCAGCGTTGATGCAGGTGCGAACTATGGCTACACCTTC	CSVDAGANYGYTF
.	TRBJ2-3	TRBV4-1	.	TGCGCCAGCAGCCAGGAAATGAGGGCCCGCACAGATACGCAGTATTTT	CASSQEMRARTDTQYF
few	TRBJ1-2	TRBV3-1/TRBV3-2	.	TGTGCCAGCAGCCACGGGGGTGGTGGCTACACCTTC	CASSHGGGGYTF
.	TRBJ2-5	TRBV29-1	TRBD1	TGCAGCAAAAGACAGGGGGGGTCAGAGACCCAGTACTTC	CSKRQGGSETQYF
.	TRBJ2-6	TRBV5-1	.	TGCGCCAGCAGCTTGACAGGAAGCTCTGGGGCCAACGTCCTGACTTTC	CASSLTGSSGANVLTF
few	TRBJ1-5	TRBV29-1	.	TGCAGCGTGGGGACATCTGAGGCTCAGCCCCAGCATTTT	CSVGTSEAQPQHF
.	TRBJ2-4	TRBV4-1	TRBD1	TGCGCCAGCAGCCAACTACTCACGCCCAGGGGGCGAGACATTCAGTACTTC	CASSQLLTPRGRDIQYF
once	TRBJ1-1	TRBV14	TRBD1	TGTGCCAGCAGCCGGGACAGAGGAACTAACACTGAAGCTTTCTTT	CASSRDRGTNTEAFF
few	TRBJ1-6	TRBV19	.	TGTGCCAGTTTCTCTCCGAATCGATATAATTCACCCCTCCACTTT	CASFSPNRYNSPLHF
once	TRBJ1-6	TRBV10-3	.	TGTGCCATCAGTGAGCGTCGGGCAGGGGAGAATTCACCCCTCCACTTT	CAISERRAGENSPLHF
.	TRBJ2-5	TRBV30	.	TGTGCCTGGAGTCTACAGGGAATGAGGGAGACCCAGTACTTC	CAWSLQGMRETQYF
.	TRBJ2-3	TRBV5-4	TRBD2	TGTGCCAGCAGCTTGGCAGCGGGGGATACGCAGTATTTT	CASSLAAGDTQYF
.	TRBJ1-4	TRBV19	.	TGTGCCAGTAGTAGGCGCCCAGGAACCGCAACTAATGAAAAACTGTTTTTT	CASSRRPGTATNEKLFF
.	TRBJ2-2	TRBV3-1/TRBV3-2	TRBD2	TGTGCCAGCAGCCCCCCCGGGACTAGCGGGGTGGGGGAGCTGTTTTTT	CASSPPGTSGVGELFF
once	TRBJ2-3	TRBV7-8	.	TGTGCCAGCAGCTTAGTCTGGGGGCTTTTAGATACGCAGTATTTT	CASSLVWGLLDTQYF
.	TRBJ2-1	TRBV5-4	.	TGTGCCAGCAGCTCGATCAAACAAACAAGTGGATACAATGAGCAGTTCTTC	CASSSIKQTSGYNEQFF
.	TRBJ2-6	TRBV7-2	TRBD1	TGTGCCAGCAGCACAGGGGGAATCTCTGGGGCCAACGTCCTGACTTTC	CASSTGGISGANVLTF
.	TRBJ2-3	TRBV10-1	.	TGCGCCAGCAGTGGAGAACAGGGAGGAGATACGCAGTATTTT	CASSGEQGGDTQYF
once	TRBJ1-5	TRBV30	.	TGTGCCTGGAGTGTACAGGGTGATCAGCCCCAGCATTTT	CAWSVQGDQPQHF
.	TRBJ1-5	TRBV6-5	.	TGTGCCAGCAGTTACTCGGGAAATAGCAATCAGCCCCAGCATTTT	CASSYSGNSNQPQHF
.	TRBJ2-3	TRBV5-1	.	TGCGCCAGCAGCTCCGACGAAGGCACAGATACGCAGTATTTT	CASSSDEGTDTQYF
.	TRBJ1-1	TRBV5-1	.	TGCGCCAGCAGCTTGTCCCCAGCGAACACTGAAGCTTTCTTT	CASSLSPANTEAFF
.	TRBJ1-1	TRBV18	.	TGTGCCAGCTCACCTTCAATAGCCAGTGAAGCTTTCTTT	CASSPSIASEAFF
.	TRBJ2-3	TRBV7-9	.	TGTGCCAGCAGCTTTGTGGCAGATACGCAGTATTTT	CASSFVADTQYF
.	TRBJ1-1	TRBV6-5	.	TGTGCCAGCAGTTACTCGGCAGGGGAAGCTTTCTTT	CASSYSAGEAFF
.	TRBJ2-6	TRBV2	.	TGTGCCAGCAGCCAAATCTCTGGGGCCAACGTCCTGACTTTC	CASSQISGANVLTF
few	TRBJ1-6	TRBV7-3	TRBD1	TGTGCCAGCAGCTTACACGGACAGGCTAATTCACCCCTCCACTTT	CASSLHGQANSPLHF
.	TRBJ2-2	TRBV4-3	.	TGCGCCAGCAGCCAATGGCAGGTCCCCTCTGGGGAGCTGTTTTTT	CASSQWQVPSGELFF
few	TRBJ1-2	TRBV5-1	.	TGCGCCAGCAGCTTGGATGGGGACTATGGCTACACCTTC	CASSLDGDYGYTF
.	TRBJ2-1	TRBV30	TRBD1	TGTGCCTGGAGTACCTACGGGACAGGGAGTGAGCAGTTCTTC	CAWSTYGTGSEQFF
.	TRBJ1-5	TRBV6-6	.	TGTGCCAGCAGTTTGGGACACCGCAATCAGCCCCAGCATTTT	CASSLGHRNQPQHF
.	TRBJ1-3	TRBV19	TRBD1	TGTGCCAGTAGTAGGGGACAGGGTCCGCTCGGAAACACCATATATTTT	CASSRGQGPLGNTIYF
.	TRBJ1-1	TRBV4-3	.	TGCGCCAGCAGCCAAGGTCTGGGGAGCACTGAAGCTTTCTTT	CASSQGLGSTEAFF
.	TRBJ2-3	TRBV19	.	TGTGCCAGTAGCCGTTTATTGGCGGGGGCCCCGCAGGATACGCAGTATTTT	CASSRLLAGAPQDTQYF
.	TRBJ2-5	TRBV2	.	TGTGCCAGCAGTGAACTGGGAAGCGAGACCCAGTACTTC	CASSELGSETQYF
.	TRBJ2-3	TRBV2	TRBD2	TGTGCCAGCAGTGCGGGGACTAGCGGGGGGGATACGCAGTATTTT	CASSAGTSGGDTQYF
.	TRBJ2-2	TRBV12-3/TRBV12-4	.	TGTGCCAGCATTTGTAGGGACTGTTCGGAGCTGTTTTTT	CASICRDCSELFF